Below are 6 T cell receptor beta chains sequenced from a single sample in a study of vaccination and CD4 T cells after COVID-19. Treatment given: roughly 10-day PBMC culture with coronavirus spike peptide pools or control peptides (ViraFEST assay). These TCRs' antigens remain unknown. An Oncomine TCR Beta short-read assay was used to sequence the DNA from cultured CD4+ T cells. A single record per CDR3 protein comes from TCRdb applying MiXCR to the PCR reads. The profile shows about 11,000 distinct CDR3 sequences, 44% of them singletons. The specimen was CD4+ T cells from blood, cultured in vitro. All receptors come from a human donor who had recovered from COVID-19.

This sequence joins TRBV12-3 or TRBV12-4 and TRBJ1-5; D gene uncertain. The CDR3 consists of 13 residues. V was trimmed by 10 bases and J by 2 bases, leaving 12 bases between them. The CDR3 loop is CATSGRGNQPQHF. The CDR3, as DNA: TGTGCCACCTCCGGAAGGGGCAATCAGCCCCAGCATTTT.

In its sample, this clonotype is hyperexpanded. V gene TRBV7-2 combines with J gene TRBJ1-1; no reliable D call. Germline assignment: CDR1 SGHTA and CDR2 FQGNSA. The CDR3 totals 14 residues. Trimming cost V 5 bases and J 0 bases, with 10 bases left between them. CDR3 in amino acids: CASSPSTLNTEAFF. DNA of the CDR3: TGTGCCAGCAGCCCCTCGACACTGAACACTGAAGCTTTCTTT.

This chain uses TRBV7-2 with TRBJ1-6; tentative D call: TRBD1 (5 bases). Trimming stripped 5 bases from V and 7 bases from J, with 15 bases between. The CDR3 has 15 residues. Germline CDR1 SGHTA, CDR2 FQGNSA. In DNA form, the CDR3 reads TGTGCCAGCAGCCTAACCCAGGGCCCAAATTCACCCCTCCACTTT. Residues: CASSLTQGPNSPLHF.

V usage is TRBV5-4 and J usage is TRBJ2-3, with 7 bases that match TRBD1. In germline, CDR1 is SGHNT, CDR2 YYREEE (reference sequence). The J segment lost 0 bases and the V segment lost 4 bases, leaving 20 bases of the junction unmatched. The CDR3 loop spans 20 amino acids. The CDR3, as DNA: TGTGCCAGCAGCCCCAGACTAAGAACAGGGGATGGATCGAGCACAGATACGCAGTATTTT. This codes for CASSPRLRTGDGSSTDTQYF.

This clonotype is judged medium-sized (0.01 to 0.1%). The chain carries TRBV20-1 and TRBJ2-2, with TRBD1 matching over 8 bases. The V gene end was trimmed by 2 bases and the J gene end by 4 bases; junction bases not matched to a gene: 12. Looked up from germline, CDR1 is DFQATT and CDR2 is SNEGSKA (reference sequence). This CDR3 has 17 amino acids. The CDR3 DNA sequence: TGCAGTGCTAGAAAGGGCAGGGGGCTAACTGGCACCGGGGAGCTGTTTTTT. This gives the protein CSARKGRGLTGTGELFF.

The table lists this clonotype with a few counts. V and J are TRBV20-1 and TRBJ1-3, with D uncertain. This CDR3 has 13 residues. The V gene's germline CDR1 is DFQATT and CDR2 SNEGSKA (reference sequence). V was pared by 0 bases and J by 4 bases, with 7 bases between. CDR3: CSARDPRGNTIYF. Here the CDR3 DNA reads TGCAGTGCTAGAGATCCTAGGGGAAACACCATATATTTT.